This TCR beta chain was profiled in a study of cytomegalovirus exposure and HLA in healthy donors. About the study: One earlier analysis, a look at roughly 180 million T cells, found about 110 million unique TCR beta sequences.

This CDR3 is built from 16 residues. Germline CDR1 SGHTA, CDR2 FQGNSA. Trimming removed 5 bases from V and 9 bases from J; junction bases left unmatched: 17. This clone was seen just once. Primers included in the PCR were 60 Vbeta and 13 Jbeta primers. The protocol was immunoSEQ multiplex PCR, while the TCRdb copy is restricted to in-frame clones and leaves out a portion. The sample carries 150,000 to 200,000 clones, 68% recorded once. The sequenced sample consisted of PBMCs. The source of this sequence is a woman under 30 in good health and CMV-seropositive. This chain connects TRBV7-2 to TRBJ2-7; 9 nucleotides match TRBD2. The DNA for the CDR3 is TGTGCCAGCAGCCCCAGTAAAATAGCGGGGGCTCTAGGGCAGTACTTC. As protein: CASSPSKIAGALGQYF.